The clone carrying this T cell receptor (beta chain) was seen ten or more times. Germline assignment: CDR1 SQVTM and CDR2 ANQGSEA. The CDR3 covers 12 residues. The V end was cut by 3 bases, the J end by 7 bases, with 13 bases between. This sample stems from a study of T cells in Graves' hyperthyroidism and ophthalmopathy. Thyroid ultrasound, orbital computed tomography, clinical symptoms, and serum thyroxine and TRAb underpinned diagnoses. RNA transcripts yielded amplified TCR beta CDR3 regions. Researchers ran a first-round RT-PCR on the TCR CDR3 using the HTBI primer set. TCRdb re-derived calls from the multiplex PCR reads in MiXCR, one entry per CDR3 protein. The sample comprises roughly 380,000 distinct CDR3 sequences, approximately 15% of which are singletons, and 4% to 6.5% rests with the top ten.

The sample comprised blood. This sequence joins TRBV29-1 and TRBJ2-7; perhaps D is TRBD1 or TRBD2 (5 bases each). This clonotype was obtained from a woman aged 18-29 years with Graves' hyperthyroidism. CDR3 sequence (DNA): TGCAGCGTTGACAGGGAGACGGGTGAGCAGTACTTC. Amino acid sequence: CSVDRETGEQYF.